This T cell receptor beta chain came from a study of T cells in Graves' hyperthyroidism and ophthalmopathy. Whole-study findings and limits: Patients with ophthalmopathy were separated from those with stable hyperthyroidism by a 13 V-J model. Most clonotypes expanded in thyroid above 0.001 were likewise present in blood.

The sample holds one count of this clonotype. Its specificity is not known. A much larger clonotype is one base distant, so this may be a read error. Under 3 months was the duration of disease in ophthalmopathy patients, who also had a Clinical Activity Score of at least 3 and a NOSPECS grade of at least 4. Fresh peripheral blood, approximately 10 ml, yielded the PBMCs. Germline-derived CDR1 and CDR2 are KGHDR and SFDVKD. Between the trimmed V and J ends, which lost 4 bases and 3 bases, there was a span of 16 bases. The length of the CDR3 is 16 residues. It was RNA transcripts that yielded the amplified TCR beta CDR3 regions. RT-PCR in the first round (using the HTBI primer set) targeted the TCR CDR3. TCRdb fed the multiplex PCR reads into MiXCR, producing one record per CDR3 protein. Altogether hundreds of thousands of distinct CDR3 sequences are present, roughly 14% being singletons, with the ten largest covering around an eighth.

The V and J genes are TRBV24-1 and TRBJ2-3; TRBD1 is a possible D gene (5 bases). The receptor was derived from a woman between 45 and 60 years old with Graves' ophthalmopathy. The material sequenced was blood. CDR3 residues: CATSDRAQGRTDTQYF. The CDR3 DNA follows: TGTGCCACCAGTGACAGGGCCCAGGGAAGGACAGATACGCAGTATTTT.